The sample holds one count of the clone carrying this T cell receptor (beta chain). Its specificity is unknown. V lost 8 bases and J lost 6, with 7 bases in between. This CDR3 contains 11 residues. CDR1 is SNHLY and CDR2 is FYNNEI in the germline V gene. This entry comes from a study of cytomegalovirus exposure and HLA in healthy donors. The study's findings and limits: Researchers counted 164 TCR beta chains as cytomegalovirus-associated.

The method was immunoSEQ multiplex PCR; TCRdb's version includes in-frame clones alone and lacks a portion of them. Of 120,000 or so clones detected, roughly nine tenths appear once; the ten largest clones hold 4.4%. The sequence came from a man younger than 35 in good health and CMV-seropositive. V is TRBV2 and J is TRBJ2-2; D remains unclear. Material for sequencing was PBMCs. CDR3: CASSSAGELFF. In DNA form, the CDR3 reads TGTGCCAGCTCCTCTGCCGGGGAGCTGTTTTTT.